Listed below are T cell receptor beta chains from one sample, sequenced in a study. TCRdb re-derived calls from the RT-PCR reads in MiXCR, one entry per CDR3 protein. The sample gives about 680,000 distinct CDR3 sequences, 14% of which show up once; 3.6% is in the top ten. The sample taken for sequencing was memory CD4+ T cells from blood. These receptors were taken from a female donor in good health, serving as a healthy control. CDR3s include the opening cysteine and the closing phenylalanine or tryptophan. Each record gives: V gene, D gene, clone size, J gene, CDR3 DNA, CDR3 protein. The D gene is left open where the match is weak. Clone size is given for some rows only: seen once, a few or many times, or a class if the clone is expanded.

>TRBV5-6|NA|NA|TRBJ2-1
TGTGCCAGCACCAAGTCCTATGAGCAGTTCTTC
CASTKSYEQFF
>TRBV28|NA|NA|TRBJ2-1
TGTGCCAGCAGCCGTCCACAGGGAATCCATGAGCAGTTCTTC
CASSRPQGIHEQFF
>TRBV19|TRBD1|few|TRBJ1-4
TGTGCCAGTAGTACTCCGGGACAGGGGATAGAAAAACTGTTTTTT
CASSTPGQGIEKLFF
>TRBV7-2|NA|many|TRBJ2-1
TGTGCCAGCAGCCCCCCCGCGGCATACAATGAGCAGTTCTTC
CASSPPAAYNEQFF
>TRBV15|NA|many|TRBJ2-1
TGTGCCACCAGCAGAGACGGAGGTGAGCAGTTCTTC
CATSRDGGEQFF
>TRBV5-1|NA|NA|TRBJ2-3
TGCGCCAGCAGCTTGGGGACGGTTGCCACAGATACGCAGTATTTT
CASSLGTVATDTQYF
>TRBV20-1|NA|few|TRBJ2-1
TGCAGCATGATAGGGGGGAGGAAGTACAATGAGCAGTTCTTC
CSMIGGRKYNEQFF
>TRBV28|NA|NA|TRBJ1-2
TGTGCCAGCAGCAAGATGGGGGGCGCTGGGGGCTACACCTTC
CASSKMGGAGGYTF
>TRBV4-3|NA|few|TRBJ2-1
TGCGCCAGCAGCCAAGAGCAGGGCGATGAGCAGTTCTTC
CASSQEQGDEQFF
>TRBV3-1|TRBD2|few|TRBJ2-1
TGTGCCAGCAGCCAAGGTGGGACGGGGGGGCTGAATGAGCAGTTCTTC
CASSQGGTGGLNEQFF
>TRBV6-2/TRBV6-3|NA|many|TRBJ2-3
TGTGCCAGCAGTTACTCCGGCGCGGCAGATACGCAGTATTTT
CASSYSGAADTQYF
>TRBV25-1|TRBD2|few|TRBJ2-1
TGTGCCAGCAGTGGCACGAGACTAGCGATTTACAATGAGCAGTTCTTC
CASSGTRLAIYNEQFF
>TRBV5-6|NA|many|TRBJ2-7
TGTGCCAGCAGCCCAATGGGCGGCGAGCAGTACTTC
CASSPMGGEQYF
>TRBV6-6|NA|NA|TRBJ2-7
TGTGCCAGCAGTTACTTAGGCTCCTACGAGCAGTACTTC
CASSYLGSYEQYF
>TRBV18|NA|few|TRBJ2-1
TGTGCCAGCTCTTCCATGAGGGCGGGGGCAGATGAGCAGTTCTTC
CASSSMRAGADEQFF
>TRBV9|TRBD2|few|TRBJ2-3
TGTGCCAGCAGCGTAGGGGCTAGCGGGACAACAGATACGCAGTATTTT
CASSVGASGTTDTQYF
>TRBV7-2|TRBD1|few|TRBJ1-5
TGTGCCAGCAGCACACCGACAGGGGGGGGTCAGCCCCAGCATTTT
CASSTPTGGGQPQHF
>TRBV10-3|NA|NA|TRBJ1-3
TGTGCCATCTCGGCGGATGTACGCTCTGGAAACACCATATATTTT
CAISADVRSGNTIYF
>TRBV20-1|NA|few|TRBJ1-5
TGCAGTGCTAGAGATAGGCACAGCTATAGCAATCAGCCCCAGCATTTT
CSARDRHSYSNQPQHF
>TRBV12-3/TRBV12-4|TRBD1|NA|TRBJ2-7
TGTGCCAGCAGCGAGGGGACAGGGAACTACGAGCAGTACTTC
CASSEGTGNYEQYF
>TRBV28|NA|few|TRBJ2-3
TGTGCCAGCATCGATTCCCGCGGGGATACGCAGTATTTT
CASIDSRGDTQYF
>TRBV27|NA|few|TRBJ1-4
TGTGCCAGCTCTTCCCCGGGACTGGGAGTAGAAAAACTGTTTTTT
CASSSPGLGVEKLFF
>TRBV5-1|NA|many|TRBJ2-1
TGCGCCAGCAGCTTGGTGCAGGGCTCCTACAATGAGCAGTTCTTC
CASSLVQGSYNEQFF
>TRBV10-3|TRBD1|NA|TRBJ2-7
TGTGCCATCAGTGCCCCGAGACAGGGAACCTACGAGCAGTACTTC
CAISAPRQGTYEQYF
>TRBV6-6|NA|NA|TRBJ2-7
TGTGCCAGCAACATAGGACTTCCAACCTACGAGCAGTACTTC
CASNIGLPTYEQYF
>TRBV15|NA|few|TRBJ1-1
TGTGCCACCAGCAGAGACAGGGTAGGAGCTTTCTTT
CATSRDRVGAFF
>TRBV29-1|TRBD2|few|TRBJ2-7
TGCAGCGTTGGGGGACTAGCGGGGGAGGGCTACGAGCAGTACTTC
CSVGGLAGEGYEQYF
>TRBV7-6|NA|NA|TRBJ2-5
TGTGCCAGCACCCAGGGTGGCAGGGTGTACCAAGAGACCCAGTACTTC
CASTQGGRVYQETQYF
>TRBV5-1|NA|many|TRBJ2-7
TGCGCCAGCAGCTTGGCACAGAACTACGAGCAGTACTTC
CASSLAQNYEQYF
>TRBV9|TRBD2|few|TRBJ2-1
TGTGCCAGCAGCGCCTCCGGGACTAGAGGCGGCAATGAGCAGTTCTTC
CASSASGTRGGNEQFF
>TRBV12-3/TRBV12-4|NA|NA|TRBJ1-5
TGTGCCAGCGGCTCAGGAAATCAGCCCCAGCATTTT
CASGSGNQPQHF
>TRBV29-1|TRBD2|NA|TRBJ2-3
TGCAGCGTTGGCAGCGGGGGAAGCACAGATACGCAGTATTTT
CSVGSGGSTDTQYF
>TRBV3-1|NA|NA|TRBJ2-5
TGTGCCAGCAGCCATGACGGGCGGAGGGGAGAGACCCAGTACTTC
CASSHDGRRGETQYF
>TRBV20-1|TRBD1|NA|TRBJ2-1
TGCAGTGCCCATTCCGGGACAGGGGCCTACAATGAGCAGTTCTTC
CSAHSGTGAYNEQFF
>TRBV3-1|NA|few|TRBJ1-5
TGTGCCAGCAGCCAAGACAGCCGCCTCCAGCCCCAGCATTTT
CASSQDSRLQPQHF
>TRBV27|TRBD1|many|TRBJ2-1
TGTGCCAGCAGCACAAGGGACAGGGGGAGAAAGCAGTTCTTC
CASSTRDRGRKQFF
>TRBV5-4|TRBD2|few|TRBJ2-5
TGTGCCAGCAGCCCCTTTAGGGGCGGGAGTTCTCTGGAGACCCAGTACTTC
CASSPFRGGSSLETQYF
>TRBV20-1|NA|few|TRBJ2-5
TGCAGTGCTAGAGTTTTAGGCAGAGAGACCCAGTACTTC
CSARVLGRETQYF
>TRBV28|TRBD2|NA|TRBJ2-5
TGTGCCAGCAGTCACACTAGCGGGAGTTCGGAGACCCAGTACTTC
CASSHTSGSSETQYF
>TRBV20-1|NA|NA|TRBJ2-3
TGCAGTGGGACCGCGCCCACAGATACGCAGTATTTT
CSGTAPTDTQYF
>TRBV11-2|TRBD2|NA|TRBJ2-1
TGTGCCAGCAGCTTAGGGCTAGCGGGAGATCGCCATGAGCAGTTCTTC
CASSLGLAGDRHEQFF
>TRBV12-3/TRBV12-4|NA|many|TRBJ2-1
TGTGCCAGCTTCGAAACCGGTGCCATGTTCGGGAGCAATGAGCAGTTCTTC
CASFETGAMFGSNEQFF
>TRBV20-1|NA|many|TRBJ2-7
TGCAGTGCTAGAGATAGTCCCTACGAGCAGTACTTC
CSARDSPYEQYF
>TRBV7-8|NA|few|TRBJ1-6
TGTGCCAGCAGCTTCGACGAGGATTCACCCCTCCACTTT
CASSFDEDSPLHF
>TRBV18|NA|NA|TRBJ2-2
TGTGCCAGCTCGAGAGCCGCAGCGAACACCGGGGAGCTGTTTTTT
CASSRAAANTGELFF
>TRBV27|TRBD2|NA|TRBJ2-1
TGTGCCAGCAGTCGCTCAGCGGGAGGCGGGGGTGAGCAGTTCTTC
CASSRSAGGGGEQFF
>TRBV7-2|NA|few|TRBJ1-2
TGTGCCAGCAGCTTAGCGGAGGGGTACAACTATGGCTACACCTTC
CASSLAEGYNYGYTF
>TRBV12-3/TRBV12-4|TRBD1|NA|TRBJ2-7
TGTGCCAGCAGTCGACAGGGGTGGAACGAGCAGTACTTC
CASSRQGWNEQYF
>TRBV20-1|TRBD2|many|TRBJ2-3
TGCAGTGCTCTACTAGCGGGGACAGATACGCAGTATTTT
CSALLAGTDTQYF
>TRBV7-2|NA|NA|TRBJ2-1
TGTGCCAGCAAACCCCTGACGAGGCCTGAGCAGTTCTTC
CASKPLTRPEQFF